This T cell receptor beta chain was retrieved from a study of radiation and T cells in renal cell carcinoma. The CDR3 spans 15 residues. Germline CDR1 and CDR2: SQVTM and ANQGSEA. Trimming pared 3 bases from V and 7 bases from J, leaving 22 bases between. The repertoire was sequenced with immunoSEQ multiplex PCR; TCRdb's copy has only in-frame clones and lacks some. The sample includes approximately 75,000 clones, roughly 87% of them seen just once. Findings and caveats of the study: Top tumor clonotypes rose in blood 2 weeks post-radiation, then contracted.

Indicated time point: blood 2 weeks post-SBRT. Sample treatment: 15 Gy SBRT to primary tumor, nephrectomy 4 weeks later. Blood was sampled at baseline, 2 weeks and 4 weeks after SBRT. This renal cell carcinoma was of the clear cell type. With regard to this clone: Its antigen is still unknown.

This receptor was obtained from a man aged 60 to 69 with renal cell carcinoma. V gene TRBV29-1 combines with J gene TRBJ2-7; D may be TRBD2 (6 bases). The specimen comprised blood, sampled from a patient whose treatment included radiotherapy and nephrectomy. CDR3 DNA: TGCAGCGTTGAGATCCGGGACTTCCTCAGAGGGGAGCAGTACTTC. It codes for CSVEIRDFLRGEQYF.